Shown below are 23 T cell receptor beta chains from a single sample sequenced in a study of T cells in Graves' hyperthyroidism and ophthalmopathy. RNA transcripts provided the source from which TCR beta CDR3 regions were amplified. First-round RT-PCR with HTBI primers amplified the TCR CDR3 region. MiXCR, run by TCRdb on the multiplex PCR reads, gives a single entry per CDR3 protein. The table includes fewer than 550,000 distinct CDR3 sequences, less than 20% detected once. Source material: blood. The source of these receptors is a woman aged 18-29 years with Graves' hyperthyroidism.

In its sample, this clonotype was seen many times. CDR3: CASRGRRLAVYNEQFF. The DNA of the CDR3 is TGTGCCAGCAGGGGACGACGACTAGCGGTATACAATGAGCAGTTCTTC. V is TRBV28 and J is TRBJ2-1; TRBD2 agrees at 9 bases. V lost 6 bases to trimming and J lost 4 bases; unmatched junction nucleotides: 10. Germline-derived CDR1 and CDR2 are MDHEN and SYDVKM. The CDR3 runs 16 residues.

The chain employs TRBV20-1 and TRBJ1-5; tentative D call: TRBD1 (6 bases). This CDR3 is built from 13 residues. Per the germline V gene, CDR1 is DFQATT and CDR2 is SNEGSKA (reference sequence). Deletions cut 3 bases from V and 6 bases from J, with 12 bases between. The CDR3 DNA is TGCAGTGCTAGTTATGGGGGGCGTCAGCCCCAGCATTTT. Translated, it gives CSASYGGRQPQHF.

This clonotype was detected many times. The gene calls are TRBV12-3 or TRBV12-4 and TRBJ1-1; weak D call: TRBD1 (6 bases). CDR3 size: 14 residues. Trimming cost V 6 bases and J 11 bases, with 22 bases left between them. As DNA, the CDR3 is TGTGCCAGCAGAATCGGACAGTTCTCGGGGGAGGCTTTCTTT. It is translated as CASRIGQFSGEAFF.

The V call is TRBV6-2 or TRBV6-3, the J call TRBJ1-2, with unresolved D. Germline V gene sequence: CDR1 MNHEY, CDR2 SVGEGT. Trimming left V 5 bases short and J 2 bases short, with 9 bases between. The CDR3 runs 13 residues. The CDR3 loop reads CASSRDKNYGYTF. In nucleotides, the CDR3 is TGTGCCAGCAGTCGAGATAAGAACTATGGCTACACCTTC.

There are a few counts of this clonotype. The CDR3 loop reads CSVEGQARGTEAFF. DNA for the CDR3: TGCAGCGTTGAAGGACAGGCCCGAGGGACTGAAGCTTTCTTT. The J gene is TRBJ1-1, the V gene TRBV29-1; TRBD1 might be the D (6 bases). The length of the CDR3 is 14 residues. V was trimmed by 1 base and J by 5 bases, leaving 14 bases between them. Germline CDR1 is SQVTM and CDR2 is ANQGSEA.

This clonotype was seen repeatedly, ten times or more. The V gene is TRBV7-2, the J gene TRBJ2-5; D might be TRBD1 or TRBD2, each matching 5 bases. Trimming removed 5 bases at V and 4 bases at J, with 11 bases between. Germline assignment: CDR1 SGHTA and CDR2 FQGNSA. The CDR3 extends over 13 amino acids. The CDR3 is CASSLGRLETQYF. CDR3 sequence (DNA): TGTGCCAGCAGCCTGGGACGGTTAGAGACCCAGTACTTC.

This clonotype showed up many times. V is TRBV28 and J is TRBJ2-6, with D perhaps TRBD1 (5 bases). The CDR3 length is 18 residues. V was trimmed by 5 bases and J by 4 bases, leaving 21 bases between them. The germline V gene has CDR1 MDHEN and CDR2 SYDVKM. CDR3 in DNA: TGTGCCAGCAGTCCCTTGTCAGGGTTCAGTCCCGGGGCCAACGTCCTGACTTTC. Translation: CASSPLSGFSPGANVLTF. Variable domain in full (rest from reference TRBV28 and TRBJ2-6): DVKVTQSSRYLVKRTGEKVFLECVQDMDHENMFWYRQDPGLGLRLIYFSYDVKMKEKGDIPEGYSVSREKKERFSLILESASTNQTSMYLCASSPLSGFSPGANVLTFGAGSRLTVL.

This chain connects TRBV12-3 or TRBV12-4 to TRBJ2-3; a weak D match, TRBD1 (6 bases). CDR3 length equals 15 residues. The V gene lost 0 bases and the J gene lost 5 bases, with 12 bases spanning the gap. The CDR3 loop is CASSLAGAKGDTQYF. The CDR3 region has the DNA TGTGCCAGCAGTTTAGCGGGGGCCAAGGGAGATACGCAGTATTTT.

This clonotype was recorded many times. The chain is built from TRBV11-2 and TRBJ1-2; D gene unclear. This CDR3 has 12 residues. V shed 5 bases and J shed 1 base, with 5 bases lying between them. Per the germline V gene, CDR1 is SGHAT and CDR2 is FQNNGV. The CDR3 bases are TGTGCCAGCAGCCACAATAACTATGGCTACACCTTC. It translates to CASSHNNYGYTF.

Written as DNA, the CDR3 is TGTGCCAGCTCACCAAGGGGTAGGACCACTGAAGCTTTCTTT. Its protein product is CASSPRGRTTEAFF. The rearrangement uses TRBV18 and TRBJ1-1; D possibly corresponds to TRBD1 (5 bases). V lost 2 bases and J 4 bases, leaving 11 bases between the germline ends. Germline V gene sequence: CDR1 KGHSH, CDR2 LQKENI. This CDR3 spans 14 amino acids.

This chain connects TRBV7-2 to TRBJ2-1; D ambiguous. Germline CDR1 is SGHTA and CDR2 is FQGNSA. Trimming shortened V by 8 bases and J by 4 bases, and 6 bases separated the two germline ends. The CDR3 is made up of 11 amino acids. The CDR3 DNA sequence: TGTGCCAGCGGCGGATACAATGAGCAGTTCTTC. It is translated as CASGGYNEQFF.

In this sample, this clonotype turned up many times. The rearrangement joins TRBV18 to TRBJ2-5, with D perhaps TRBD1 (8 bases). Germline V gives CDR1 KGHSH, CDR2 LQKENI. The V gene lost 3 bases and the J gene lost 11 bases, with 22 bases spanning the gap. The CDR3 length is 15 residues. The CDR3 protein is CASSPPGTGGGGQYF. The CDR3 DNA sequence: TGTGCCAGCTCACCGCCCGGGACAGGTGGCGGGGGACAGTACTTC.

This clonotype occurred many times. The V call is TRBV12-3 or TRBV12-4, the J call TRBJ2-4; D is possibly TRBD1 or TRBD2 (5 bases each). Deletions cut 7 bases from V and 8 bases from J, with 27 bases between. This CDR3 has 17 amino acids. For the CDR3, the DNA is TGTGCCAGCAATAATCCCGACCGGGACGGAAAAGGAGACATTCAGTACTTC. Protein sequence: CASNNPDRDGKGDIQYF.

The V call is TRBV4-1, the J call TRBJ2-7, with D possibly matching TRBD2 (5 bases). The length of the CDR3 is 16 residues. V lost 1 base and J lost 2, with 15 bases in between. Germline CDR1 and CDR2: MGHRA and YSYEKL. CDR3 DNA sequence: TGCGCCAGCAGCCAAGCCTTAAATTTGGAGGCCTACGAGCAGTACTTC. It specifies CASSQALNLEAYEQYF.

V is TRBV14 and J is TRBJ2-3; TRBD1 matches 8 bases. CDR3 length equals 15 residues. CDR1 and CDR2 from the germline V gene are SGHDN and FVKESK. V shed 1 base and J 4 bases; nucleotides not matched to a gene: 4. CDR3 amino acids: CASSQGTGRPDTQYF. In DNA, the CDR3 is TGTGCCAGCAGCCAAGGGACAGGGCGGCCAGATACGCAGTATTTT.

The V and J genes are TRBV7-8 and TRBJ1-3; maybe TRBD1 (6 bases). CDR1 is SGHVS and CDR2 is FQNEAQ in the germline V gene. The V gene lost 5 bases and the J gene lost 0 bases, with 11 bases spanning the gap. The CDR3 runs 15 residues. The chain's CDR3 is CASSISTGSGNTIYF. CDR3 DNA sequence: TGTGCCAGCAGCATTTCGACAGGCTCTGGAAACACCATATATTTT.

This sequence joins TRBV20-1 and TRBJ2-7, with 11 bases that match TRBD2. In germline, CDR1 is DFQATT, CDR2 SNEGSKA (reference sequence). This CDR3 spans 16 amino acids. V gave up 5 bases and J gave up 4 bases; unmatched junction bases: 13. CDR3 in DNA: TGCAGTGCTTTGACTAGCGGGATCCCTCCGTCTTACGAGCAGTACTTC. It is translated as CSALTSGIPPSYEQYF.

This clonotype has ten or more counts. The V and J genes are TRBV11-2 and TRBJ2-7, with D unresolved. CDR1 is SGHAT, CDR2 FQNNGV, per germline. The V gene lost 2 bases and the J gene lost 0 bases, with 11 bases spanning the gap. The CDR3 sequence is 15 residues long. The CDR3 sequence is CASSLLVSSSYEQYF. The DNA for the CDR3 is TGTGCCAGCAGCTTATTAGTAAGCAGCTCCTACGAGCAGTACTTC.

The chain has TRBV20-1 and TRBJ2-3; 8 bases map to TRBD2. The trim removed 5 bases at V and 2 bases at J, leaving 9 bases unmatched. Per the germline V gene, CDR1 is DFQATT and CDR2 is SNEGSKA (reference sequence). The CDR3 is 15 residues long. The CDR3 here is CSAPPPGGYTDTQYF. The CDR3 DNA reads TGCAGTGCTCCACCTCCGGGAGGGTACACAGATACGCAGTATTTT.

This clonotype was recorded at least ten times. The CDR3 sequence: CASSESVGTGSTDTQYF. CDR3 sequence (DNA): TGTGCCAGCAGTGAATCGGTAGGGACAGGAAGCACAGATACGCAGTATTTT. The rearrangement links TRBV6-1 to TRBJ2-3; 8 bases are a match to TRBD1. The CDR3 length is 17 residues. CDR1 is MNHNS, CDR2 SASEGT, per germline. Losses at the gene ends were 2 bases for V and 0 bases for J; bases not matched to a gene: 7.

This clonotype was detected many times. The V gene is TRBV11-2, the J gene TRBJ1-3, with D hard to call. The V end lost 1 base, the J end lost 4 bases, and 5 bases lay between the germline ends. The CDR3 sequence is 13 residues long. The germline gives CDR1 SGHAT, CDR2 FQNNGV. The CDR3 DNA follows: TGTGCCAGCAGCTTAGGAGGGGGAAACACCATATATTTT. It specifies CASSLGGGNTIYF. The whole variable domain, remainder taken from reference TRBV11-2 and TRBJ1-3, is EAGVAQSPRYKIIEKRQSVAFWCNPISGHATLYWYQQILGQGPKLLIQFQNNGVVDDSQLPKDRFSAERLKGVDSTLKIQPAKLEDSAVYLCASSLGGGNTIYFGEGSWLTVV.

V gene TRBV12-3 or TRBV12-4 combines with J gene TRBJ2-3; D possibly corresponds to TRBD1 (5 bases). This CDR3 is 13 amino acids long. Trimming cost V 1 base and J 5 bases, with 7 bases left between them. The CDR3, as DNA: TGTGCCAGCAGTTTAGGGGGCAGAGATACGCAGTATTTT. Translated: CASSLGGRDTQYF.

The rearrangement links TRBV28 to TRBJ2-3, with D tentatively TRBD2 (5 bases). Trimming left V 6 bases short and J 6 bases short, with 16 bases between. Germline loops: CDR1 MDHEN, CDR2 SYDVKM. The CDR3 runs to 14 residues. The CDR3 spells CASRLVVYGDTQYF. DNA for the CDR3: TGTGCCAGCAGACTAGTGGTTTACGGGGATACGCAGTATTTT.